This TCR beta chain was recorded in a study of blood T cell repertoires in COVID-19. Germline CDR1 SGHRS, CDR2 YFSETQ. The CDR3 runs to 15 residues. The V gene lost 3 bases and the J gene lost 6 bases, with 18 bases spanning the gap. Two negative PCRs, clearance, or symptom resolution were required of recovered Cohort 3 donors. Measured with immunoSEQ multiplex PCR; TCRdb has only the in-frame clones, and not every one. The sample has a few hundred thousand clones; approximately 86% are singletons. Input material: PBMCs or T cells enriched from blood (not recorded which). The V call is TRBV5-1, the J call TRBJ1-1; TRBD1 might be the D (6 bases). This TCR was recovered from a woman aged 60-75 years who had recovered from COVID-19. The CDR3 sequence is CASSSRTARGAEAFF. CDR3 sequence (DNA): TGCGCCAGCAGCTCACGGACAGCAAGGGGAGCTGAAGCTTTCTTT. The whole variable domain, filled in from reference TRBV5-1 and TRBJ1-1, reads KAGVTQTPRYLIKTRGQQVTLSCSPISGHRSVSWYQQTPGQGLQFLFEYFSETQRNKGNFPGRFSGRQFSNSRSEMNVSTLELGDSALYLCASSSRTARGAEAFFGQGTRLTVV.